These 15 T cell receptor beta chains were all obtained from the same sample, sequenced in a study of memory CD4+ T cells and cytomegalovirus serostatus. Single viable CD3+CD4+CD8-CD45RO+ cells were sorted as the memory CD4+ T cells. Clones were read by immunoSEQ multiplex PCR, and TCRdb kept only the in-frame ones, dropping some. The profile shows tens of thousands of clones, 82% of them singletons. Sequencing was performed on memory CD4+ T cells from blood. These receptors came from an adult in good health and CMV-seronegative.

V gene TRBV7-3 combines with J gene TRBJ1-1; D is unresolved. Germline CDR1 and CDR2: SGHTA and FQGTGA. The CDR3 is 13 amino acids. V was cut by 2 bases and J by 8 bases, with 12 bases left in between. The CDR3 DNA reads TGTGCCAGCAGCTTAGATCTCCTAAACGAAGCTTTCTTT. This gives the protein CASSLDLLNEAFF.

The V and J genes are TRBV6-5 and TRBJ1-6, with a tentative D call TRBD1 (5 bases). V gave up 2 bases and J gave up 3 bases, with 8 bases separating them. Germline-derived CDR1 and CDR2 are MNHEY and SVGAGI. The CDR3 runs 15 residues. In nucleotides, the CDR3 is TGTGCCAGCAGTTACGGGGGGAACTATAATTCACCCCTCCACTTT. This gives the protein CASSYGGNYNSPLHF.

In its sample, this clone was seen a few times. The rearrangement links TRBV18 to TRBJ2-1; no firm D call. Germline V gives CDR1 KGHSH, CDR2 LQKENI. V was pared by 3 bases and J by 10 bases, with 13 bases between. This CDR3 is built from 13 residues. The CDR3 sequence is CASSPSGSSEQFF. As DNA, the CDR3 is TGTGCCAGCTCACCCTCAGGTAGTTCCGAGCAGTTCTTC. Together with reference TRBV18 and TRBJ2-1, the CDR3 gives the full variable domain: NAGVMQNPRHLVRRRGQEARLRCSPMKGHSHVYWYRQLPEEGLKFMVYLQKENIIDESGMPKERFSAEFPKEGPSILRIQQVVRGDSAAYFCASSPSGSSEQFFGPGTRLTVL.

This clone was seen only a few times. The rearrangement joins TRBV7-9 to TRBJ1-1; 7 nucleotides agree with TRBD1. Trimming at V came to 1 base and at J to 6 bases, leaving 5 bases not matched to a gene. This CDR3 spans 14 amino acids. CDR1 is SEHNR, CDR2 FQNEAQ, per germline (reference sequence). CDR3 sequence reads: CASSLVSRGSEAFF. The CDR3 nucleotides read TGTGCCAGCAGCTTAGTTTCCAGGGGGTCTGAAGCTTTCTTT.

This chain uses TRBV7-2 with TRBJ1-4, with D possibly being TRBD1 (6 bases). V was shortened by 5 bases and J by 7 bases, with 17 bases between the two germline ends. Germline V gene data show CDR1 as SGHTA and CDR2 as FQGNSA. The CDR3 has 15 residues. CDR3 protein: CASSDQRGAGEKLFF. In DNA form, the CDR3 reads TGTGCCAGCAGCGACCAGCGGGGGGCAGGTGAAAAACTGTTTTTT. The full variable domain, rest sourced from reference TRBV7-2 and TRBJ1-4, is GAGVSQSPSNKVTEKGKDVELRCDPISGHTALYWYRQSLGQGLEFLIYFQGNSAPDKSGLPSDRFSAERTGGSVSTLTIQRTQQEDSAVYLCASSDQRGAGEKLFFGSGTQLSVL.

The J gene is TRBJ2-3, the V gene TRBV30, with D possibly TRBD2 on 6 matching bases. Germline-derived CDR1 and CDR2 are GTSNPN and SVGIG (reference sequence). Between the trimmed V and J ends, which lost 2 bases and 2 bases, there was a span of 8 bases. This CDR3 is 13 amino acids long. The CDR3 sequence: CAWSLGLTDTQYF. Here the CDR3 DNA reads TGTGCCTGGAGTTTGGGACTCACAGATACGCAGTATTTT. Supplemented by reference TRBV30 and TRBJ2-3, the full variable domain reads SQTIHQWPATLVQPVGSPLSLECTVEGTSNPNLYWYRQAAGRGLQLLFYSVGIGQISSEVPQNLSASRPQDRQFILSSKKLLLSDSGFYLCAWSLGLTDTQYFGPGTRLTVL.

The rearrangement joins TRBV30 to TRBJ1-3, with no clear D. The length of the CDR3 is 11 residues. The germline CDR1 and CDR2 sequences are GTSNPN and SVGIG (reference sequence). With 2 bases removed from V and 9 bases from J, the gap between germline ends came to 8 bases. The chain's CDR3 is CAWSFESTIYF. CDR3 coding DNA: TGTGCCTGGAGTTTCGAAAGCACCATATATTTT.

This sequence joins TRBV30 and TRBJ2-7; the D is unclear. Per germline, CDR1 GTSNPN and CDR2 SVGIG (reference sequence). The CDR3 consists of 13 residues. V shed 1 base and J shed 0 bases, with 7 bases lying between them. CDR3 DNA sequence: TGTGCCTGGAGTGGCAGGAGCTCCTACGAGCAGTACTTC. Translated, it gives CAWSGRSSYEQYF.

This clone was counted between two and nine times. The J gene is TRBJ1-6, the V gene TRBV7-9, with D hard to call. In germline, CDR1 is SEHNR, CDR2 FQNEAQ (reference sequence). The CDR3 contains 13 residues. V gave up 4 bases and J gave up 7 bases, with 8 bases separating them. CDR3 sequence (DNA): TGTGCCAGCAGCTATAGCAGCAATTCACCCCTCCACTTT. The encoded protein is CASSYSSNSPLHF.

A remark on this clone: Other DNA variants within this sample encode the same CDR3. J is TRBJ2-7 and V is TRBV18; D unresolved. Trimming stripped 0 bases from V and 3 bases from J, with 12 bases between. The germline gives CDR1 KGHSH, CDR2 LQKENI. This CDR3 is 15 amino acids long. CDR3: CASSPPSRPNYEQYF. In DNA form, the CDR3 reads TGTGCCAGCTCACCACCGAGCAGACCCAACTACGAGCAGTACTTC.

The J gene is TRBJ2-2, the V gene TRBV7-2; D perhaps matches TRBD1 (5 bases). Germline-derived CDR1 and CDR2 are SGHTA and FQGNSA. This CDR3 has 14 residues. V shed 3 bases and J shed 4 bases, with 9 bases lying between them. In DNA, the CDR3 is TGTGCCAGCAGCTTGGGGCGAACCACCGGGGAGCTGTTTTTT. It encodes CASSLGRTTGELFF.

The chain uses TRBV5-1 and TRBJ2-1; the D is unclear. V was trimmed by 2 bases and J by 1 base, leaving 7 bases between them. The V gene's germline CDR1 is SGHRS and CDR2 YFSETQ. The CDR3 runs 14 residues. The CDR3 DNA is TGCGCCAGCAGCTTCCGTGTATCCTACAATGAGCAGTTCTTC. The encoded protein is CASSFRVSYNEQFF. The variable domain in full, completed from reference TRBV5-1 and TRBJ2-1, reads KAGVTQTPRYLIKTRGQQVTLSCSPISGHRSVSWYQQTPGQGLQFLFEYFSETQRNKGNFPGRFSGRQFSNSRSEMNVSTLELGDSALYLCASSFRVSYNEQFFGPGTRLTVL.

This clone was counted a few times. The genes are TRBV7-8 and TRBJ2-3; TRBD1 aligns across 8 bases. Trimming at V came to 1 base and at J to 5 bases, leaving 17 bases not matched to a gene. The CDR3 contains 19 residues. Germline assignment: CDR1 SGHVS and CDR2 FQNEAQ. CDR3 bases: TGTGCCAGCAGCTTAGATCGGACAGGGAGTACCCTCGGGATAGATACGCAGTATTTT. Translated: CASSLDRTGSTLGIDTQYF.

This clone was detected only once. This rearrangement joins TRBV25-1 to TRBJ1-6; 10 bases match TRBD1. From germline, CDR1 is MGHDK and CDR2 SYGVNS. There are 16 residues in the CDR3. V dropped 3 bases and J dropped 7; count of bases not matched to a gene: 6. The CDR3 nucleotides are TGTGCCAGCAGTGACCCGGGACAGGGGAGAAATTCACCCCTCCACTTT. Its protein is CASSDPGQGRNSPLHF.

In its sample, this clone was seen a few times. The V and J genes are TRBV19 and TRBJ1-2, with D unclear. Looked up from germline, CDR1 is LNHDA and CDR2 is SQIVND (reference sequence). The CDR3 has 15 amino acids. V lost 7 bases and J lost 5, with 20 bases in between. The DNA of the CDR3 is TGTGCCAGTACCACCATCGCCCTCCTAGGATATGGCTACACCTTC. Its translation: CASTTIALLGYGYTF. The full variable domain, in which reference TRBV19 and TRBJ1-2 provide the parts outside the CDR3, is DGGITQSPKYLFRKEGQNVTLSCEQNLNHDAMYWYRQDPGQGLRLIYYSQIVNDFQKGDIAEGYSVSREKKESFPLTVTSAQKNPTAFYLCASTTIALLGYGYTFGSGTRLTVV.